Listed below are T cell receptor beta chains from one sample, sequenced in a study of OX40 agonist ivuxolimab in advanced cancers. The data were produced by immunoSEQ multiplex PCR, yet TCRdb's version contains in-frame clones alone and is incomplete. The table includes about 58,000 clones, around nine tenths detected once. The sequencing used CD4+ or CD8+ T cells sorted from blood, collected in a trial of the OX40 agonist ivuxolimab. These receptors all come from an adult with an advanced solid tumor such as melanoma, head and neck, liver or kidney cancer. CDR3s include the opening cysteine and the closing phenylalanine or tryptophan. Each record gives: CDR3 DNA, CDR3 protein, V gene, D gene, J gene, clone size. A D gene is named only where the DNA matches it firmly. The listing skips clone size in some rows; elsewhere it reads once, few, many or a size class.

cdr3_nt: TGTGCCAGCAGCTTGGGGTCAGACTATGGCTACACCTTC; cdr3_aa: CASSLGSDYGYTF; v_call: TRBV5-5; d_call: -; j_call: TRBJ1-2; clone_size: -
cdr3_nt: TGCGCCAGCAGCTCCCTGACTAGCGGGATCCCATTTCCCCAGTACTTC; cdr3_aa: CASSSLTSGIPFPQYF; v_call: TRBV5-1; d_call: TRBD2; j_call: TRBJ2-5; clone_size: -
cdr3_nt: TGTGCCAGCAGCTTCACACAGGGCCCAAGCTCCTACGAGCAGTACTTC; cdr3_aa: CASSFTQGPSSYEQYF; v_call: TRBV7-4; d_call: -; j_call: TRBJ2-7; clone_size: -
cdr3_nt: TGTGCCTGGAGTGTACAGGCTGGGCAGCCCCAGCATTTT; cdr3_aa: CAWSVQAGQPQHF; v_call: TRBV30; d_call: -; j_call: TRBJ1-5; clone_size: -
cdr3_nt: TGTGCCAGTAGTCCTTGGGGACTCCCCTCCTACGAGCAGTACTTC; cdr3_aa: CASSPWGLPSYEQYF; v_call: TRBV7-2; d_call: -; j_call: TRBJ2-7; clone_size: -
cdr3_nt: TGTGCCAGCAACAACCTCTACGAGCAGTACTTC; cdr3_aa: CASNNLYEQYF; v_call: TRBV7-9; d_call: -; j_call: TRBJ2-7; clone_size: -
cdr3_nt: TGTGCCAGCAGTTCCGGGACAGGGACGATGCAGTTCTTC; cdr3_aa: CASSSGTGTMQFF; v_call: TRBV5-6; d_call: TRBD1; j_call: TRBJ2-1; clone_size: -
cdr3_nt: TGTGCCAGCAGCTTGGCTAGCGGCTTCTACGAGCAGTACTTC; cdr3_aa: CASSLASGFYEQYF; v_call: TRBV5-5; d_call: TRBD2; j_call: TRBJ2-7; clone_size: -
cdr3_nt: TGTGCCAGCTCACCCTTGGAGGGCACAGGGGAGCAGTACTTC; cdr3_aa: CASSPLEGTGEQYF; v_call: TRBV18; d_call: -; j_call: TRBJ2-7; clone_size: -
cdr3_nt: TGTGCCAGCAGCTTTTCCGGGAGTCACACAGATACGCAGTATTTT; cdr3_aa: CASSFSGSHTDTQYF; v_call: TRBV7-9; d_call: -; j_call: TRBJ2-3; clone_size: once
cdr3_nt: TGCGCCAGCAGCCCCCCGGCCAGCGGAAACACTGAAGCTTTCTTT; cdr3_aa: CASSPPASGNTEAFF; v_call: TRBV5-1; d_call: -; j_call: TRBJ1-1; clone_size: -
cdr3_nt: TGTGCCAGCGAAATTACAGGGGTCTCTGGAAACACCATATATTTT; cdr3_aa: CASEITGVSGNTIYF; v_call: TRBV5-6; d_call: TRBD1; j_call: TRBJ1-3; clone_size: -
cdr3_nt: TGTGCCAGCAGCCTGACCCCCCGGGAGGCAGATACGCAGTATTTT; cdr3_aa: CASSLTPREADTQYF; v_call: TRBV5-6; d_call: TRBD2; j_call: TRBJ2-3; clone_size: -
cdr3_nt: TGTGCCAGCAGTCCGTACAGAGAGTATGGCTACACCTTC; cdr3_aa: CASSPYREYGYTF; v_call: TRBV28; d_call: -; j_call: TRBJ1-2; clone_size: -
cdr3_nt: TGCGCCAGCAGGCCCCAACCGAACACCGGGGAGCTGTTTTTT; cdr3_aa: CASRPQPNTGELFF; v_call: TRBV5-1; d_call: -; j_call: TRBJ2-2; clone_size: -
cdr3_nt: TGTGCCAGCAGCCCCCACAGACGGCCAACTAATGAAAAACTGTTTTTT; cdr3_aa: CASSPHRRPTNEKLFF; v_call: TRBV14; d_call: -; j_call: TRBJ1-4; clone_size: -
cdr3_nt: TGCGCCAGCAGCCCGGCTGGGGGCCCGGAGACCCAGTACTTC; cdr3_aa: CASSPAGGPETQYF; v_call: TRBV4-1; d_call: -; j_call: TRBJ2-5; clone_size: -
cdr3_nt: TGTGCCAGCAGGGGGACAGGTGGTACTGAAGCTTTCTTT; cdr3_aa: CASRGTGGTEAFF; v_call: TRBV2; d_call: TRBD1; j_call: TRBJ1-1; clone_size: -
cdr3_nt: TGTGCCAGCAGCCCTAGCGGGATATGGTACGAGCAGTACTTC; cdr3_aa: CASSPSGIWYEQYF; v_call: TRBV28; d_call: TRBD2; j_call: TRBJ2-7; clone_size: -